This passage covers 21 T cell receptor beta chains from one sample sequenced in a study of shared clonotypes between healthy human individuals (dated by TCRdb to the early 2020s). The method was the immunoSEQ multiplex PCR assay. TCRdb carries this immuneACCESS record with in-frame sequences only. Its versions omit some clonotypes, under half of them owing to an unresolved V gene in the studies checked, with the rest unexplained. In this sample the table shows about 2,500,000 clones, around 94% of which occur a single time. Roughly 0.13% of the sample lies in the top ten. The specimen sequenced was naive CD4+ T cells sorted from blood. The cell subset or site label corresponds to: CD45RA+ positively selected. These receptors originate from a man aged 18 to 30 in good health.

This chain links TRBV19 with TRBJ2-7; D remains ambiguous. V was cut by 1 base and J by 2 bases, with 6 bases left in between. The CDR3 has 13 amino acids. Germline values: CDR1 LNHDA, CDR2 SQIVND (reference sequence). DNA for the CDR3: TGTGCCAGTAGTATAGGGCACCCCTACGAGCAGTACTTC. It specifies CASSIGHPYEQYF. Together with reference TRBV19 and TRBJ2-7, the CDR3 gives the full variable domain: DGGITQSPKYLFRKEGQNVTLSCEQNLNHDAMYWYRQDPGQGLRLIYYSQIVNDFQKGDIAEGYSVSREKKESFPLTVTSAQKNPTAFYLCASSIGHPYEQYFGPGTRLTVT.

The DNA for the CDR3 is TGTGCCAGCAGTGAATCCTACTATGGCTACACCTTC. Translated, it gives CASSESYYGYTF. This chain uses TRBV25-1 with TRBJ1-2, with unresolved D. Trimming removed 1 base at V and 3 bases at J, with 3 bases between. The germline CDR1 and CDR2 sequences are MGHDK and SYGVNS. The length of the CDR3 is 12 residues.

This chain uses TRBV2 with TRBJ2-1; 12 bases match TRBD1. After removal of 4 bases from V and 7 bases from J, the junction contained 8 bases not matched to a gene. The CDR3 consists of 16 residues. Germline V gives CDR1 SNHLY, CDR2 FYNNEI. CDR3 nucleotide sequence: TGTGCCAGCAGTGCACCGGGACAGGGGGCGCAGAATGAGCAGTTCTTC. Translated, it gives CASSAPGQGAQNEQFF.

The chain carries TRBV6-1 and TRBJ1-5; 7 nucleotides align to TRBD1. With 4 bases clipped from V and 0 bases from J, the junction kept 3 bases outside the gene matches. Germline-derived CDR1 and CDR2 are MNHNS and SASEGT. This CDR3 has 15 amino acids. The CDR3 DNA reads TGTGCCAGCAGTGGTCGACAGGGTAGCAATCAGCCCCAGCATTTT. Encoded protein: CASSGRQGSNQPQHF.

DNA of the CDR3: TGTGCCAGCAGCTTAGCCGTAACAGGGGTCGGGTCACCCCTCCACTTT. Translating it yields CASSLAVTGVGSPLHF. The chain employs TRBV7-2 and TRBJ1-6; TRBD1 matches 7 bases. Germline trimming cut 0 bases from V and 10 bases from J; bases unmatched to any gene: 9. Germline V gene lookup returns CDR1 SGHTA and CDR2 FQGNSA. The CDR3 covers 16 residues.

This clone came up a few times. Other DNA variants within this sample encode the same CDR3. The gene calls are TRBV7-2 and TRBJ1-1; the D is unclear. CDR1 is SGHTA, CDR2 FQGNSA, per germline. The V and J ends lost 3 bases and 1 base respectively, with 6 bases between them. The CDR3 contains 13 residues. The CDR3 coding sequence is TGTGCCAGCAGCTTCAGGCAGAACACTGAAGCTTTCTTT. Translation gives CASSFRQNTEAFF.

A remark on this clone: Other DNA sequences of this sample code for an identical CDR3. The gene calls are TRBV9 and TRBJ2-3; unclear D gene. CDR1 SGDLS and CDR2 YYNGEE come from the germline V gene. Trimming took 0 bases from V and 1 from J, leaving 6 bases between them. The CDR3 is 14 amino acids. The CDR3 DNA sequence: TGTGCCAGCAGCGTAGCCGTGGGCACAGATACGCAGTATTTT. It codes for CASSVAVGTDTQYF.

V gene TRBV6-5 combines with J gene TRBJ2-7; D is possibly TRBD2 (6 bases). Trimming stripped 8 bases from V and 2 bases from J, with 19 bases between. The CDR3 consists of 15 residues. The V gene's germline CDR1 is MNHEY and CDR2 SVGAGI. CDR3 in DNA: TGTGCCAGCGGCCGGGGGAGTAGCGGAACCTACGAGCAGTACTTC. It is translated as CASGRGSSGTYEQYF.

The rearrangement links TRBV23-1 to TRBJ2-7, with 9 bases aligning to TRBD2. TRBV23-1 belongs to the ORF category, with a function that is uncertain. The CDR3 has 14 amino acids. V dropped 0 bases and J dropped 3; count of bases not matched to a gene: 0. This CDR3 reads CASSQSSGSYEQYF. Written as DNA, the CDR3 is TGCGCCAGCAGTCAATCTAGCGGGAGCTACGAGCAGTACTTC.

V usage is TRBV18 and J usage is TRBJ1-4; 9 bases match TRBD1. The CDR3 covers 21 residues. Germline CDR1 and CDR2: KGHSH and LQKENI. With V trimmed by 6 bases and J by 3 bases, 23 bases remained unmatched. The CDR3 reads CASSPNTVGTGRQRPNEKLFF. As DNA, the CDR3 is TGTGCCAGCTCCCCGAATACTGTCGGGACAGGGCGCCAGCGACCTAATGAAAAACTGTTTTTT.

The chain has TRBV4-1 and TRBJ2-6; D is perhaps TRBD1 or TRBD2 (5 bases each). The length of the CDR3 is 15 residues. Trimming took off 4 bases at V and 0 bases at J, with 7 bases between the two ends. Germline values: CDR1 MGHRA, CDR2 YSYEKL. CDR3 DNA: TGCGCCAGCAGCCTGGGACCCTCTGGGGCCAACGTCCTGACTTTC. It is translated as CASSLGPSGANVLTF.

The chain has TRBV6-5 and TRBJ1-6, with TRBD1 matching 7 bases. In germline, CDR1 is MNHEY, CDR2 SVGAGI. V lost 6 bases and J lost 10; bases outside the gene matches: 9. The CDR3 is 14 amino acids. CDR3 sequence: CASRNRQGGSPLHF. CDR3 DNA: TGTGCCAGCAGAAACAGACAGGGAGGGTCACCCCTCCACTTT.

This clone was recorded once. The V gene is TRBV6-5, the J gene TRBJ1-1; D ambiguous. CDR3 length: 14 amino acids. Per germline, CDR1 MNHEY and CDR2 SVGAGI. Trimming left V 0 bases short and J 0 bases short, with 5 bases between. DNA of the CDR3: TGTGCCAGCAGTTACTCGTTCATGAACACTGAAGCTTTCTTT. Translating gives CASSYSFMNTEAFF.

The rearrangement joins TRBV30 to TRBJ2-1, with 8 positions matching TRBD2. Unmatched junction bases numbered 9, after V lost 5 bases and J lost 0 bases. Germline loops: CDR1 GTSNPN, CDR2 SVGIG (reference sequence). The CDR3 has 16 residues. The CDR3 DNA sequence: TGTGCCTGGGGAATCGGAGCGGGAGTCTCCTACAATGAGCAGTTCTTC. Translated: CAWGIGAGVSYNEQFF. Looking up the rest from reference TRBV30 and TRBJ2-1 gives the full variable domain: SQTIHQWPATLVQPVGSPLSLECTVEGTSNPNLYWYRQAAGRGLQLLFYSVGIGQISSEVPQNLSASRPQDRQFILSSKKLLLSDSGFYLCAWGIGAGVSYNEQFFGPGTRLTVL.

As regards this clone: The same CDR3 arises from other DNA sequences in this sample as well. The chain has TRBV6-5 and TRBJ2-3; D not certain. V lost 4 bases, J lost 3 bases, and 5 bases lay in between. Germline CDR1 is MNHEY and CDR2 is SVGAGI. The CDR3 covers 12 residues. Here the CDR3 reads CASSSSTDTQYF. For the CDR3, the DNA is TGTGCCAGCAGTTCTAGTACAGATACGCAGTATTTT.

This chain links TRBV14 with TRBJ1-3; TRBD1 matches at 9 bases. The germline V gene encodes CDR1 SGHDN and CDR2 FVKESK. The V segment lost 4 bases and the J segment 0 bases; nucleotides outside the gene matches: 4. The CDR3 covers 16 residues. The CDR3 DNA is TGTGCCAGCAGCCCACGGGACAGGGTCTCTGGAAACACCATATATTTT. Its translation: CASSPRDRVSGNTIYF.

The chain is built from TRBV18 and TRBJ2-1; 11 positions agree with TRBD2. Germline V gene sequence: CDR1 KGHSH, CDR2 LQKENI. V was clipped by 4 bases and J by 7 bases; unmatched bases: 0. The CDR3 totals 13 residues. As DNA, the CDR3 is TGTGCCAGCTCACGGACTAGCGGGAATGAGCAGTTCTTC. The encoded protein is CASSRTSGNEQFF.

V usage is TRBV10-3 and J usage is TRBJ2-3; 8 nucleotides agree with TRBD2. The CDR3 is 13 amino acids. Germline assignment: CDR1 ENHRY and CDR2 SYGVKD. Germline trimming cut 6 bases from V and 1 base from J; bases unmatched to any gene: 0. The CDR3 region has the DNA TGTGCCATCAGAGCGGGGGGCACAGATACGCAGTATTTT. Protein: CAIRAGGTDTQYF.

About this clone: This CDR3 is also generated by other DNA sequences in the sample. J is TRBJ2-1 and V is TRBV30; 11 bases are shared with TRBD2. After removal of 5 bases from V and 5 bases from J, the junction contained 2 bases not matched to a gene. The CDR3 consists of 13 residues. Per germline, CDR1 GTSNPN and CDR2 SVGIG (reference sequence). CDR3 region: CAWGTSGNNEQFF. The CDR3, as DNA: TGTGCCTGGGGGACTAGCGGAAACAATGAGCAGTTCTTC.

This clone was recorded a few times. The chain carries TRBV19 and TRBJ1-5, with 9 bases aligning to TRBD1. This CDR3 comprises 16 residues. Losses at the gene ends were 4 bases for V and 5 bases for J; bases not matched to a gene: 9. Germline CDR1 and CDR2: LNHDA and SQIVND (reference sequence). CDR3 DNA: TGTGCCAGTAGTACAGACCGGACAGGGGTCCATCAGCCCCAGCATTTT. This codes for CASSTDRTGVHQPQHF.

Worth noting for this clone: This sample includes further DNA sequences coding for the same CDR3. V is TRBV2 and J is TRBJ1-3; D is perhaps TRBD1 (5 bases). The CDR3 loop spans 15 amino acids. The germline CDR1 and CDR2 sequences are SNHLY and FYNNEI. V was clipped by 6 bases and J by 3 bases, with 15 bases between them. The CDR3 region is CASSTDRGIGNTIYF. CDR3 coding DNA: TGTGCCAGCAGCACGGATCGGGGGATTGGAAACACCATATATTTT. Drawing the rest from reference TRBV2 and TRBJ1-3, the complete variable domain is EPEVTQTPSHQVTQMGQEVILRCVPISNHLYFYWYRQILGQKVEFLVSFYNNEISEKSEIFDDQFSVERPDGSNFTLKIRSTKLEDSAMYFCASSTDRGIGNTIYFGEGSWLTVV.